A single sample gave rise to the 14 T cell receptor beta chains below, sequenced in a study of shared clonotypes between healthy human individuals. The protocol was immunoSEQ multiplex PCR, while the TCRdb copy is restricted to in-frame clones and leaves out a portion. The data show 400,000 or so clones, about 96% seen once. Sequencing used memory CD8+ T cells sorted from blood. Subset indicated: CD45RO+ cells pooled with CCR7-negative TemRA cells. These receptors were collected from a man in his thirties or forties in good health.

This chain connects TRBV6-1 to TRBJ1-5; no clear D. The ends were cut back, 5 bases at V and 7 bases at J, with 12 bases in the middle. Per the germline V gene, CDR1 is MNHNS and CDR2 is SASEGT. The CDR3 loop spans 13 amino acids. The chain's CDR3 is CASSMKIGQPQHF. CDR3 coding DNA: TGTGCCAGCAGTATGAAGATTGGGCAGCCCCAGCATTTT.

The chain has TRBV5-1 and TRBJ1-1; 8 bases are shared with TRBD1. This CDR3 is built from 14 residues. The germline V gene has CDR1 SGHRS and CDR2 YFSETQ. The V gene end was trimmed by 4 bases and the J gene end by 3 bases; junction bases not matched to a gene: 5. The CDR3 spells CASSGSGGDTEAFF. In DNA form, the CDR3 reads TGCGCCAGCAGCGGATCAGGGGGCGACACTGAAGCTTTCTTT.

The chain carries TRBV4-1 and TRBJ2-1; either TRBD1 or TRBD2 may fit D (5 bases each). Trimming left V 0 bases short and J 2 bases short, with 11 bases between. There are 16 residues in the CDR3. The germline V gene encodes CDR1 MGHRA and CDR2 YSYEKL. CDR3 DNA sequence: TGCGCCAGCAGCCAAGAGTCGGGGACCCCCTACAATGAGCAGTTCTTC. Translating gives CASSQESGTPYNEQFF.

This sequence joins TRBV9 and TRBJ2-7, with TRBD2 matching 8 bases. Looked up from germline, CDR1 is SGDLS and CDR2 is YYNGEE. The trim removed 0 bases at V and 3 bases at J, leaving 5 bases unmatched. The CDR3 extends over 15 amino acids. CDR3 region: CASSVESGGNYEQYF. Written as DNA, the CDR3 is TGTGCCAGCAGCGTAGAGTCGGGAGGGAACTACGAGCAGTACTTC.

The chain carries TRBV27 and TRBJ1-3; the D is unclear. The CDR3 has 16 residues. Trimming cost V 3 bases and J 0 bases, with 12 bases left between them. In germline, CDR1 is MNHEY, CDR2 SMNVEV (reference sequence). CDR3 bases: TGTGCCAGCAGTTTGCGGCAGCCAAACTCTGGAAACACCATATATTTT. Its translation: CASSLRQPNSGNTIYF.

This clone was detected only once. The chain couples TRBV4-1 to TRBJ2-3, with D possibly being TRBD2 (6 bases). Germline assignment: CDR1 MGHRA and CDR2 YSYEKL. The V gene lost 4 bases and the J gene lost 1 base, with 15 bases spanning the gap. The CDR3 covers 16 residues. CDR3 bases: TGCGCCAGCAGCCTCCACGGGAGTGCTGGCACAGATACGCAGTATTTT. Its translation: CASSLHGSAGTDTQYF.

DNA for the CDR3: TGTGCCAGCAGTTCGACCGTTTCCTACGAGCAGTACTTC. Its protein product is CASSSTVSYEQYF. The chain carries TRBV28 and TRBJ2-7; D gene ambiguous. The CDR3 runs to 13 residues. Trimming removed 4 bases from V and 1 base from J, with 8 bases in between. Germline V CDR1 and CDR2: MDHEN, SYDVKM.

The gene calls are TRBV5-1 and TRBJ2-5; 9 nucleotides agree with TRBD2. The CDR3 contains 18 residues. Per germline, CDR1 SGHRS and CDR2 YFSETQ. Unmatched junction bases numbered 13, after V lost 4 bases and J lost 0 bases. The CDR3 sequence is CASSPRGSGRVYQETQYF. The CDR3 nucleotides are TGCGCCAGCAGCCCCCGGGGTAGCGGGAGAGTCTACCAAGAGACCCAGTACTTC.

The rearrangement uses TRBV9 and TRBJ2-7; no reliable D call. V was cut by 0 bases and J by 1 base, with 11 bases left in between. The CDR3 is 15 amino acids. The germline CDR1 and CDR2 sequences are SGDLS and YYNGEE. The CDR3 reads CASSVGHHRSYEQYF. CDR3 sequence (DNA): TGTGCCAGCAGCGTAGGACACCACCGTTCCTACGAGCAGTACTTC. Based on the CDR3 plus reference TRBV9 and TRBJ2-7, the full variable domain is DSGVTQTPKHLITATGQRVTLRCSPRSGDLSVYWYQQSLDQGLQFLIQYYNGEERAKGNILERFSAQQFPDLHSELNLSSLELGDSALYFCASSVGHHRSYEQYFGPGTRLTVT.

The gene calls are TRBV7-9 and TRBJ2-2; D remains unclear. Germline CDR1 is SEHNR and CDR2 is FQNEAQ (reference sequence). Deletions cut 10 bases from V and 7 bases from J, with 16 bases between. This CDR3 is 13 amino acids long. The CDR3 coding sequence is TGTGCCACCCCGGGTGCCCAAGGCGGGGAGCTGTTTTTT. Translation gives CATPGAQGGELFF.

CDR3 loop: CASSPLGAGSYEQYF. The CDR3 DNA follows: TGTGCCAGCAGCCCCCTGGGGGCCGGATCCTACGAGCAGTACTTC. This rearrangement joins TRBV6-5 to TRBJ2-7; tentatively, D is TRBD1 (6 bases). This CDR3 has 15 residues. V gave up 6 bases and J gave up 1 base, with 16 bases separating them. The germline V gene has CDR1 MNHEY and CDR2 SVGAGI.

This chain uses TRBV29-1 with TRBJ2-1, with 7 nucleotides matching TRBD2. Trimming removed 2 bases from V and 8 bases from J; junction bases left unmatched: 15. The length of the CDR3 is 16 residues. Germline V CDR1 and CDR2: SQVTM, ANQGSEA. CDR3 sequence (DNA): TGCAGCGTTGAAAACCGACTAGCCCTCGTAGCGGATGAGCAGTTCTTC. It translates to CSVENRLALVADEQFF.

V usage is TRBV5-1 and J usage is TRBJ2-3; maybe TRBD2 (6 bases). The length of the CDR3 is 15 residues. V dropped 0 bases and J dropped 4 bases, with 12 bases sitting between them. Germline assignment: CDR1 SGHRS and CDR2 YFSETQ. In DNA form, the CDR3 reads TGCGCCAGCAGCTTGGAACCCGGGAGCCCAGATACGCAGTATTTT. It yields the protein CASSLEPGSPDTQYF.

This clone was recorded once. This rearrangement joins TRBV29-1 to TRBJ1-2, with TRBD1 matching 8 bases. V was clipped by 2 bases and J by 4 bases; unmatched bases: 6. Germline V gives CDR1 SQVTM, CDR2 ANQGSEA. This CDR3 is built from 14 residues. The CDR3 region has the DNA TGCAGCGTTGAAAAGACAGGGGCGTTCTATGGCTACACCTTC. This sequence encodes CSVEKTGAFYGYTF. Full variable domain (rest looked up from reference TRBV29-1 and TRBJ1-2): SAVISQKPSRDICQRGTSLTIQCQVDSQVTMMFWYRQQPGQSLTLIATANQGSEATYESGFVIDKFPISRPNLTFSTLTVSNMSPEDSSIYLCSVEKTGAFYGYTFGSGTRLTVV.